Listed below are T cell receptor beta chains from one sample, sequenced in a study of liver allograft versus peripheral blood T cells. MiXCR was run by TCRdb on the reads, yielding one entry per CDR3 protein. The repertoire holds fewer than 10,000 distinct CDR3 sequences, with under 20% as singletons. These receptors came from a human patient who had a liver transplant. Some T cells may be provided by the graft donor. The CDR3 runs from the conserved cysteine through the conserved F or W. The D gene is left open where the match is weak. The size entry is marked missing in some rows and otherwise reads once, few, many or a size class.

V gene: TRBV29-1; D gene: NA; J gene: TRBJ2-1; CDR3 length: 13; clone size: medium-sized; CDR3 protein: CSVLTDRYNEQFF; CDR3 DNA: TGCAGCGTTCTGACCGACCGCTACAATGAGCAGTTCTTC
V gene: TRBV28; D gene: NA; J gene: TRBJ1-5; CDR3 length: 16; clone size: NA; CDR3 protein: CASTPGGAISNQPQHF; CDR3 DNA: TGTGCCAGCACCCCGGGGGGGGCGATTAGCAATCAGCCCCAGCATTTT
V gene: TRBV28; D gene: NA; J gene: TRBJ1-2; CDR3 length: 14; clone size: NA; CDR3 protein: CASREQGPNYGYTF; CDR3 DNA: TGTGCCAGCAGGGAACAGGGCCCTAACTATGGCTACACCTTC
V gene: TRBV11-1; D gene: NA; J gene: TRBJ2-7; CDR3 length: 15; clone size: many; CDR3 protein: CASTKDRTAVYEQYF; CDR3 DNA: TGTGCCAGCACCAAAGACAGGACAGCAGTCTACGAGCAGTACTTC
V gene: TRBV20-1; D gene: NA; J gene: TRBJ2-5; CDR3 length: 15; clone size: few; CDR3 protein: CSARDGIQVWETQYF; CDR3 DNA: TGCAGTGCTAGAGACGGGATACAGGTCTGGGAGACCCAGTACTTC
V gene: TRBV5-1; D gene: NA; J gene: TRBJ2-3; CDR3 length: 14; clone size: few; CDR3 protein: CASSFVGGSDTQYF; CDR3 DNA: TGCGCCAGCAGCTTCGTGGGGGGCTCAGATACGCAGTATTTT
V gene: TRBV6-5; D gene: TRBD1; J gene: TRBJ1-2; CDR3 length: 14; clone size: many; CDR3 protein: CASSSGQGDNGYTF; CDR3 DNA: TGTGCCAGCAGTTCCGGACAGGGGGACAATGGCTACACCTTC
V gene: TRBV12-3/TRBV12-4; D gene: NA; J gene: TRBJ2-7; CDR3 length: 10; clone size: few; CDR3 protein: CASSGYEQYF; CDR3 DNA: TGTGCCAGCTCAGGATACGAGCAGTACTTC
V gene: TRBV28; D gene: TRBD1; J gene: TRBJ2-7; CDR3 length: 18; clone size: NA; CDR3 protein: CASPRGRGLQGRHDEQYF; CDR3 DNA: TGTGCCAGCCCACGGGGCAGGGGGCTTCAGGGACGTCATGACGAGCAGTACTTC
V gene: TRBV20-1; D gene: TRBD1; J gene: TRBJ1-6; CDR3 length: 13; clone size: few; CDR3 protein: CSAMGQINSPLHF; CDR3 DNA: TGCAGTGCTATGGGACAGATTAATTCACCCCTCCACTTT
V gene: TRBV30; D gene: NA; J gene: TRBJ1-2; CDR3 length: 13; clone size: many; CDR3 protein: CAWSVKAGSGYTF; CDR3 DNA: TGTGCCTGGAGTGTAAAGGCCGGGAGTGGCTACACCTTC
V gene: TRBV13; D gene: TRBD2; J gene: TRBJ2-1; CDR3 length: 15; clone size: NA; CDR3 protein: CASRIYGGGGNEQFF; CDR3 DNA: TGTGCCAGCAGAATCTATGGCGGGGGGGGGAATGAGCAGTTCTTC
V gene: TRBV29-1; D gene: NA; J gene: TRBJ1-4; CDR3 length: 13; clone size: NA; CDR3 protein: CSAGSPTNEKLFF; CDR3 DNA: TGCAGCGCCGGGAGTCCAACTAATGAAAAACTGTTTTTT
V gene: TRBV20-1; D gene: TRBD1; J gene: TRBJ2-5; CDR3 length: 13; clone size: NA; CDR3 protein: CSAKDRGVETQYF; CDR3 DNA: TGCAGTGCTAAGGACAGGGGCGTGGAGACCCAGTACTTC
V gene: TRBV19; D gene: TRBD2; J gene: TRBJ2-1; CDR3 length: 15; clone size: medium-sized; CDR3 protein: CASKPSGGHYNEQFF; CDR3 DNA: TGTGCCAGCAAACCTAGCGGGGGCCACTACAATGAGCAGTTCTTC